One sample yielded the 4 T cell receptor beta chains listed below, sequenced in a study of T cell responses to AZD1222 COVID-19 vaccine. The repertoire was sequenced with immunoSEQ multiplex PCR; TCRdb's copy has only in-frame clones and lacks some. The table shows 200,000 or so clones, with approximately 93% occurring only once. The starting material was peripheral blood, obtained 28 days after the second AZD1222 dose. Source of these receptors: an adult who received the AZD1222 COVID-19 vaccine.

The chain employs TRBV5-1 and TRBJ2-3; 7 nucleotides line up with TRBD2. V was clipped by 2 bases and J by 3 bases; unmatched bases: 3. Per germline, CDR1 SGHRS and CDR2 YFSETQ. This CDR3 comprises 14 residues. CDR3 coding DNA: TGCGCCAGCAGCTTTGGCGGGGGAACAGATACGCAGTATTTT. Encoded protein: CASSFGGGTDTQYF.

The chain carries TRBV11-2 and TRBJ1-1; D unclear. Germline lookup yields CDR1 SGHAT and CDR2 FQNNGV. Deletions cut 6 bases from V and 1 base from J, with 12 bases between. This CDR3 is built from 14 residues. DNA of the CDR3: TGTGCCAGCAGGAGGCGCAGAGAGAACACTGAAGCTTTCTTT. Its protein is CASRRRRENTEAFF.

This chain uses TRBV7-2 with TRBJ2-3; possibly TRBD2 for D (6 bases). CDR1 and CDR2 (germline): SGHTA, FQGNSA. This CDR3 is 13 amino acids long. The germline V and J ends were trimmed by 1 base and 7 bases, with 9 bases remaining between them. The CDR3 DNA reads as TGTGCCAGCAGCTTAGGGGACTCTTATACGCAGTATTTT. This translates into CASSLGDSYTQYF. Filled out from reference TRBV7-2 and TRBJ2-3, the complete variable domain reads GAGVSQSPSNKVTEKGKDVELRCDPISGHTALYWYRQSLGQGLEFLIYFQGNSAPDKSGLPSDRFSAERTGGSVSTLTIQRTQQEDSAVYLCASSLGDSYTQYFGPGTRLTVL.

The CDR3 protein is CASSERDSLYYGYTF. The CDR3 DNA is TGTGCCAGCTCAGAGAGAGACAGTCTGTACTATGGCTACACCTTC. The chain recombines TRBV18 with TRBJ1-2; possible D gene TRBD1, 5 bases. This CDR3 has 15 amino acids. V shed 5 bases and J shed 3 bases, with 16 bases lying between them. CDR1 is KGHSH and CDR2 is LQKENI in the germline V gene.